This is a list of T cell receptor beta chains from one sample in a study of shared clonotypes between healthy human individuals. Measured with immunoSEQ multiplex PCR; TCRdb has only the in-frame clones, and not every one. This table holds around 700,000 clones, approximately 90% found once. Sequencing input: naive CD8+ T cells sorted from blood. Receptor source: a man younger than 40 in good health. CDR3s include the opening cysteine and the closing phenylalanine or tryptophan. The D gene is left open where the match is weak. Size tells how often a clone was seen (once, few, many) or the class of an expanded clone, and some rows leave it out.

v_gene,d_gene,j_gene,abundance,CDR3aa,CDR3nt
TRBV7-9,NA,TRBJ2-5,NA,CASSFSEYSKETQYF,TGTGCCAGCAGCTTTTCAGAGTACAGCAAAGAGACCCAGTACTTC
TRBV5-1,NA,TRBJ2-6,many,CASSFDSGANVLTF,TGCGCCAGCAGCTTCGACTCTGGGGCCAACGTCCTGACTTTC
TRBV7-6,NA,TRBJ2-7,NA,CASSLVSGSYEQYF,TGTGCCAGCAGCTTAGTTTCAGGCTCCTACGAGCAGTACTTC
TRBV7-9,NA,TRBJ2-7,NA,CASSLEVGGLLSYEQYF,TGTGCCAGCAGCTTAGAAGTCGGGGGCTTATTGTCCTACGAGCAGTACTTC
TRBV7-9,NA,TRBJ2-1,NA,CASCPVGGGHYNEQFF,TGTGCCAGCTGCCCCGTGGGGGGAGGTCACTACAATGAGCAGTTCTTC
TRBV7-6,NA,TRBJ1-2,NA,CASSLGTGGISWDGYTF,TGTGCCAGCAGCTTAGGGACTGGGGGGATCTCGTGGGATGGCTACACCTTC
TRBV27,NA,TRBJ2-7,NA,CASSTTQVYEQYF,TGTGCCAGCTCCACGACCCAGGTTTACGAGCAGTACTTC
TRBV4-1,TRBD2,TRBJ2-1,NA,CASSPSGTRGFDEQFF,TGCGCCAGCAGCCCCTCCGGGACTAGGGGTTTTGATGAGCAGTTCTTC
TRBV6-6,NA,TRBJ1-4,NA,CASSYFRGEKLFF,TGTGCCAGCAGTTACTTCAGGGGCGAAAAACTGTTTTTT
TRBV9,TRBD1,TRBJ2-5,once,CASSFSDRVETQYF,TGTGCCAGCAGTTTTTCGGACAGGGTAGAGACCCAGTACTTC
TRBV25-1,NA,TRBJ2-1,NA,CASSWGRGNEQFF,TGTGCCAGCAGTTGGGGACGAGGGAATGAGCAGTTCTTC
TRBV6-5,NA,TRBJ1-5,NA,CASSPDLHQPQHF,TGTGCCAGCAGCCCGGACCTTCATCAGCCCCAGCATTTT
TRBV28,NA,TRBJ2-7,NA,CASSFATSGSSYEQYF,TGTGCCAGCAGTTTCGCTACTTCAGGGAGCTCCTACGAGCAGTACTTC
TRBV28,NA,TRBJ2-7,NA,CASSFVLYEQYF,TGTGCCAGCAGTTTTGTCCTCTACGAGCAGTACTTC
TRBV4-2,TRBD2,TRBJ2-1,once,CASSHRTSEINEQFF,TGTGCCAGCAGCCATCGGACTAGCGAGATCAATGAGCAGTTCTTC
TRBV10-3,NA,TRBJ2-3,NA,CAISEPGRGSRTDTQYF,TGTGCCATCAGTGAGCCGGGGAGAGGTAGTCGCACAGATACGCAGTATTTT
TRBV7-8,NA,TRBJ2-7,once,CASSYPGWYEQYF,TGTGCCAGCAGCTACCCCGGGTGGTACGAGCAGTACTTC
TRBV28,NA,TRBJ1-2,NA,CASSLFGLGGYTF,TGTGCCAGCAGCCTCTTCGGGCTAGGAGGCTACACCTTC
TRBV6-1,NA,TRBJ2-7,once,CASSSEGENAYEQYF,TGTGCCAGCAGCTCCGAGGGGGAGAACGCCTACGAGCAGTACTTC
TRBV27,TRBD1,TRBJ1-4,NA,CASRRTGGPF,TGTGCCAGCAGGCGGACAGGGGGGCCTTTT
TRBV7-2,NA,TRBJ2-1,NA,CASSLLAGSINEQFF,TGTGCCAGCAGCTTACTGGCAGGCTCTATTAATGAGCAGTTCTTC
TRBV6-1,NA,TRBJ1-5,NA,CANRIWRNRNQPQHF,TGTGCCAACCGGATCTGGAGAAATCGCAATCAGCCCCAGCATTTT
TRBV10-1,NA,TRBJ2-5,NA,CASEVLNQETQYF,TGCGCCAGCGAAGTGCTGAACCAAGAGACCCAGTACTTC
TRBV6-5,NA,TRBJ2-2,NA,CASSYSFVNGELFF,TGTGCCAGCAGTTACTCGTTCGTTAACGGGGAGCTGTTTTTT
TRBV9,TRBD1,TRBJ2-5,NA,CASSWTGGSLQETQYF,TGTGCCAGCAGTTGGACAGGGGGCAGTCTCCAAGAGACCCAGTACTTC
TRBV10-3,NA,TRBJ2-3,NA,CAISGGYTDTQYF,TGTGCCATCAGTGGGGGTTACACAGATACGCAGTATTTT
TRBV28,TRBD1,TRBJ1-5,NA,CASSADMGGGVDQPQHF,TGTGCCAGCAGTGCTGACATGGGAGGGGGCGTCGATCAGCCCCAGCATTTT
TRBV5-4,TRBD1,TRBJ2-7,once,CASSPQGVEEQYF,TGTGCCAGCAGCCCCCAGGGGGTTGAAGAGCAGTACTTC
TRBV2,TRBD2,TRBJ2-6,NA,CASRSLAGEPGANVLTF,TGTGCCAGCAGATCGTTGGCGGGAGAGCCTGGGGCCAACGTCCTGACTTTC
TRBV28,NA,TRBJ2-3,NA,CASSPPGGPDTQYF,TGTGCCAGCAGTCCGCCTGGGGGCCCAGATACGCAGTATTTT
TRBV30,TRBD2,TRBJ2-1,once,CAWSSGTGINEQFF,TGTGCCTGGAGTAGCGGGACGGGTATCAATGAGCAGTTCTTC
TRBV27,NA,TRBJ2-7,NA,CASSLINQGTEQYF,TGTGCCAGCAGTTTAATTAATCAGGGGACCGAGCAGTACTTC
TRBV2,TRBD2,TRBJ2-1,NA,CASKGGRDEQFF,TGTGCCAGCAAAGGCGGGAGAGATGAGCAGTTCTTC
TRBV27,NA,TRBJ2-7,NA,CASSKPSDSGFREQYF,TGTGCCAGCAGTAAACCGTCGGACAGTGGTTTTCGGGAGCAGTACTTC
TRBV28,TRBD2,TRBJ2-7,NA,CASSQGGSGKNYEQYF,TGTGCCAGCTCCCAAGGGGGTAGCGGGAAAAACTACGAGCAGTACTTC
TRBV6-5,TRBD1,TRBJ1-4,NA,CASSYSTGSNEKLFF,TGTGCCAGCAGTTACTCGACAGGGAGTAATGAAAAACTGTTTTTT
TRBV4-1,NA,TRBJ1-1,NA,CASSRTSGSEAFF,TGCGCCAGCAGCCGAACCTCTGGCTCTGAAGCTTTCTTT
TRBV2,TRBD1,TRBJ2-3,few,CASSDGTESADTQYF,TGTGCCAGCAGTGATGGGACAGAGAGCGCAGATACGCAGTATTTT
TRBV4-3,NA,TRBJ2-7,once,CASSPDSSGGFYEQYF,TGCGCCAGCAGCCCCGACTCCTCCGGTGGGTTTTACGAGCAGTACTTC
TRBV27,NA,TRBJ1-2,NA,CASSPTGGPANYGYTF,TGTGCCAGCAGTCCTACGGGCGGACCCGCTAACTATGGCTACACCTTC
TRBV20-1,NA,TRBJ2-1,NA,CSAPGLGEQFF,TGCAGTGCTCCTGGCCTCGGAGAGCAGTTCTTC
TRBV4-1,TRBD1,TRBJ1-4,NA,CASSHRPGQGNEKLFF,TGCGCCAGCAGCCATCGGCCGGGACAGGGCAATGAAAAACTGTTTTTT
TRBV29-1,NA,TRBJ1-1,NA,CSVTLKEAFF,TGCAGCGTTACCCTGAAAGAGGCTTTCTTT
TRBV13,NA,TRBJ2-7,NA,CASSLGATYEQYF,TGTGCCAGCAGCTTAGGGGCAACCTACGAGCAGTACTTC
TRBV7-2,NA,TRBJ1-1,NA,CASSRTENTEAFF,TGTGCCAGCAGCCGGACCGAGAACACTGAAGCTTTCTTT
TRBV6-1,NA,TRBJ2-5,NA,CASSEGPGDQETQYF,TGTGCCAGCAGTGAAGGCCCAGGCGACCAAGAGACCCAGTACTTC
TRBV29-1,NA,TRBJ2-1,NA,CSVVDTWNNEQFF,TGCAGCGTTGTAGACACATGGAACAATGAGCAGTTCTTC
TRBV5-5,NA,TRBJ2-3,NA,CASSLEVSSTDTQYF,TGTGCCAGCAGCTTGGAGGTCAGCAGCACAGATACGCAGTATTTT
TRBV14,TRBD1,TRBJ2-7,NA,CASSHPGQGRYEQYF,TGTGCCAGCAGCCATCCAGGACAGGGCCGCTACGAGCAGTACTTC
TRBV5-4,NA,TRBJ2-3,NA,CASSFQGGVYTDTQYF,TGTGCCAGCAGCTTTCAAGGTGGCGTATACACAGATACGCAGTATTTT
TRBV7-9,NA,TRBJ2-1,NA,CASSFRSRHRANEQFF,TGTGCCAGCAGCTTTCGGTCTAGGCACAGGGCTAATGAGCAGTTCTTC
TRBV4-1,NA,TRBJ2-7,NA,CASSQLWGASTYEQYF,TGCGCCAGCAGCCAACTATGGGGGGCCTCAACCTACGAGCAGTACTTC
TRBV6-5,NA,TRBJ1-5,NA,CAFYPQPQHF,TGTGCCTTCTATCCTCAGCCCCAGCATTTT
TRBV25-1,TRBD1,TRBJ2-3,NA,CASRTGEGTDTQYF,TGTGCCAGCAGGACAGGGGAAGGCACAGATACGCAGTATTTT
TRBV28,TRBD2,TRBJ2-5,NA,CASSLPGLAGVTETQYF,TGTGCCAGCAGCCTCCCGGGACTAGCGGGAGTCACAGAGACCCAGTACTTC
TRBV7-9,NA,TRBJ1-2,NA,CASSIYTDGYTF,TGTGCCAGCAGCATATACACAGATGGCTACACCTTC
TRBV19,NA,TRBJ2-7,NA,CASSIDPSYEQYF,TGTGCCAGTAGTATAGACCCCAGCTACGAGCAGTACTTC
TRBV7-9,TRBD1,TRBJ2-2,NA,CASSFEGAGTGELFF,TGTGCCAGCAGCTTTGAGGGGGCGGGCACCGGGGAGCTGTTTTTT
TRBV7-9,NA,TRBJ2-7,NA,CASSSRLSEQYF,TGTGCCAGCAGCTCAAGACTGTCCGAGCAGTACTTC
TRBV4-3,TRBD1,TRBJ1-2,NA,CASSQDTGDNYGYTF,TGCGCCAGCAGCCAAGATACAGGGGATAACTATGGCTACACCTTC